The next 12 T cell receptor beta chains were all read from a single sample in a study of PD-1 blockade in classical Hodgkin lymphoma. Every patient relapsed after autologous stem cell transplantation, and brentuximab vedotin exposure varied. Profiling relied on immunoSEQ multiplex PCR, and the TCRdb table lists in-frame clones only, not all of them. The sample carries more than 70,000 clones, about nine tenths recorded once. This sample comprised peripheral blood mononuclear cells (PBMCs), obtained before the second cycle of nivolumab. The source is a human donor with classical Hodgkin lymphoma.

This clone showed up just once. CDR3 bases: TGTGCCAGCAGTTTATCCCCCACGGTTTTAGCCAAAAACATTCAGTACTTC. This codes for CASSLSPTVLAKNIQYF. The rearrangement joins TRBV27 to TRBJ2-4; D gene ambiguous. The CDR3 sequence is 17 residues long. V was trimmed by 0 bases and J by 0 bases, leaving 12 bases between them. CDR1 MNHEY and CDR2 SMNVEV come from the germline V gene (reference sequence).

The rearrangement joins TRBV4-1 to TRBJ1-4, with 7 bases aligning to TRBD1. Germline loops: CDR1 MGHRA, CDR2 YSYEKL. CDR3 length equals 14 residues. Germline trimming cut 4 bases from V and 11 bases from J; bases unmatched to any gene: 10. CDR3 DNA sequence: TGCGCCAGCAGCCGACTTGCCGTGACAGGGAAACTGTTTTTT. Protein sequence: CASSRLAVTGKLFF.

This chain connects TRBV6-6 to TRBJ1-1, with D tentatively TRBD1 (5 bases). Germline V gene data show CDR1 as MNHNY and CDR2 as SVGAGI (reference sequence). The length of the CDR3 is 12 residues. Trimming removed 6 bases at V and 5 bases at J, with 10 bases between. The CDR3 sequence is CASSYRMTEAFF. CDR3 sequence (DNA): TGTGCCAGCAGCTACAGGATGACTGAAGCTTTCTTT.

This chain links TRBV28 with TRBJ1-5, with a possible D match to TRBD1 (5 bases). The V end lost 2 bases, the J end lost 3 bases, and 8 bases lay between the germline ends. The germline gives CDR1 MDHEN, CDR2 SYDVKM. CDR3 size: 14 residues. The CDR3 nucleotides are TGTGCCAGCAGTTTACAGGGCGACAATCAGCCCCAGCATTTT. It codes for CASSLQGDNQPQHF.

The chain recombines TRBV5-1 with TRBJ2-7; 12 bases map to TRBD1. The germline gives CDR1 SGHRS, CDR2 YFSETQ. J was trimmed by 5 bases and V by 0 bases; bases with no gene match: 3. This CDR3 contains 15 residues. Written as DNA, the CDR3 is TGCGCCAGCAGCTTGGGTGGGACAGGGGGCGACGAGCAGTACTTC. As protein: CASSLGGTGGDEQYF.

The chain joins TRBV30 to TRBJ2-2; D gene ambiguous. The CDR3 sequence is 13 residues long. Germline CDR1 reads GTSNPN; CDR2 reads SVGIG (reference sequence). Trimming took 0 bases from V and 6 from J, leaving 8 bases between them. This CDR3 is CAWSVRAAGELFF. CDR3 DNA sequence: TGTGCCTGGAGTGTACGGGCGGCCGGGGAGCTGTTTTTT.

This chain's CDR3 is CASSVGPGVQGAEGYTF. The CDR3 DNA follows: TGTGCCAGCAGCGTAGGACCAGGGGTACAGGGAGCTGAAGGCTACACCTTC. The chain uses TRBV9 and TRBJ1-2; D might be TRBD1 (6 bases). The CDR3 totals 17 residues. Trimming left V 0 bases short and J 8 bases short, with 23 bases between. The V gene's germline CDR1 is SGDLS and CDR2 YYNGEE.

The rearrangement links TRBV28 to TRBJ2-7, with D uncertain. This CDR3 comprises 14 residues. The germline V gene encodes CDR1 MDHEN and CDR2 SYDVKM. The V gene lost 3 bases and the J gene lost 0 bases, with 9 bases spanning the gap. For the CDR3, the DNA is TGTGCCAGCAGTTTCTTGACACCCTCCTACGAGCAGTACTTC. It is translated as CASSFLTPSYEQYF.

J is TRBJ2-7 and V is TRBV6-5; D unresolved. The length of the CDR3 is 14 residues. The V end lost 1 base, the J end lost 2 bases, and 9 bases lay between the germline ends. Germline V lookup: CDR1 MNHEY, CDR2 SVGAGI. The CDR3: CASSYFRSTYEQYF. CDR3 in DNA: TGTGCCAGCAGTTACTTTAGGAGCACCTACGAGCAGTACTTC.

This rearrangement joins TRBV28 to TRBJ2-7, with TRBD1 as a possible D gene (5 bases). This CDR3 comprises 14 residues. The ends were cut back, 6 bases at V and 6 bases at J, with 18 bases in the middle. In germline, CDR1 is MDHEN, CDR2 SYDVKM. The DNA of the CDR3 is TGTGCCAGCAGAATCAAGAGCCGTAGGGGCGAGCAGTACTTC. Protein product: CASRIKSRRGEQYF.

This clone was recorded only once. The rearrangement joins TRBV9 to TRBJ2-1, with 11 bases fitting TRBD2. In germline, CDR1 is SGDLS, CDR2 YYNGEE. J gave up 2 bases and V 5 bases, and 9 bases lay outside the gene matches. The CDR3 runs to 17 residues. Here the CDR3 reads CASSAPLAGGPYNEQFF. CDR3 coding DNA: TGTGCCAGCAGTGCCCCCCTAGCGGGAGGCCCCTACAATGAGCAGTTCTTC. Drawing the rest from reference TRBV9 and TRBJ2-1, the complete variable domain is DSGVTQTPKHLITATGQRVTLRCSPRSGDLSVYWYQQSLDQGLQFLIQYYNGEERAKGNILERFSAQQFPDLHSELNLSSLELGDSALYFCASSAPLAGGPYNEQFFGPGTRLTVL.

The chain is built from TRBV7-9 and TRBJ2-7, with 7 bases fitting TRBD1. Unmatched junction bases numbered 4, after V lost 5 bases and J lost 0 bases. The CDR3 has 14 amino acids. Germline CDR1 and CDR2: SEHNR and FQNEAQ (reference sequence). The CDR3 loop is CASSVTGSSYEQYF. The CDR3, as DNA: TGTGCCAGCAGCGTGACAGGGAGCTCCTACGAGCAGTACTTC. Drawing the rest from reference TRBV7-9 and TRBJ2-7, the complete variable domain is DTGVSQNPRHKITKRGQNVTFRCDPISEHNRLYWYRQTLGQGPEFLTYFQNEAQLEKSRLLSDRFSAERPKGSFSTLEIQRTEQGDSAMYLCASSVTGSSYEQYFGPGTRLTVT.